This entry concerns a single TCR beta chain. This entry comes from a study of blood T cells in healthy people across ages. The CDR3 covers 15 residues. The J segment lost 3 bases and the V segment lost 2 bases, leaving 7 bases of the junction unmatched. The use of a sample-barcoded 5' primer and a J-beta primer mix characterized a second PCR of about 6 to 11 cycles. Each cDNA molecule was tagged by a template-switch adaptor with 12 random nucleotides. TCRdb reanalysed the 5' RACE reads using MiXCR and keeps one entry per CDR3 protein. This table holds 1.5 million to 1.9 million distinct CDR3 sequences, around 40% found once.

The sample was blood. The J gene is TRBJ2-7, the V gene TRBV12-3 or TRBV12-4; TRBD1 matches 7 bases. This TCR was sampled from a woman between 18 and 30 years old in good health. The CDR3 nucleotides read TGTGCCAGCAGTTTATCTTGGGACAGCGGCTACGAGCAGTACTTC. Translated: CASSLSWDSGYEQYF.